The 5 T cell receptor beta chains below were found in one sample sequenced in a study of blood T cell repertoires in COVID-19. TCRdb's copy holds only in-frame clones and misses some; the assay was immunoSEQ multiplex PCR. Of roughly 120,000 clones in the sample, 75% to 85% are singletons; the top ten hold under 8%. Sequenced material: peripheral blood. All receptors come from a woman of 80 years or more with active or convalescent COVID-19.

The chain recombines TRBV19 with TRBJ2-4; D gene uncertain. The ends were cut back, 1 base at V and 7 bases at J, with 8 bases in the middle. Germline-derived CDR1 and CDR2 are LNHDA and SQIVND (reference sequence). CDR3 size: 13 residues. CDR3 in amino acids: CASSIGGSNIQYF. In DNA form, the CDR3 reads TGTGCCAGTAGTATAGGCGGATCGAACATTCAGTACTTC.

The chain links TRBV25-1 to TRBJ2-2, with TRBD2 as a possible D gene (7 bases). V shed 3 bases and J shed 5 bases, with 16 bases lying between them. Germline CDR1 is MGHDK and CDR2 is SYGVNS. CDR3 length: 16 amino acids. CDR3 in DNA: TGTGCCAGCAGTGACCCCCGGGGGGCTGCTACCGGGGAGCTGTTTTTT. Residues: CASSDPRGAATGELFF.

This chain connects TRBV6-1 to TRBJ2-6, with a weak D call TRBD2 (7 bases). V shed 4 bases and J shed 0 bases, with 13 bases lying between them. This CDR3 is 17 amino acids long. The V gene's germline CDR1 is MNHNS and CDR2 SASEGT. The CDR3 loop reads CASSVQGRGSGANVLTF. In DNA, the CDR3 is TGTGCCAGCAGTGTGCAGGGGAGGGGCTCTGGGGCCAACGTCCTGACTTTC.

The chain couples TRBV7-3 to TRBJ2-5; TRBD2 might be the D (6 bases). From germline, CDR1 is SGHTA and CDR2 FQGTGA. The CDR3 is made up of 15 amino acids. The germline V and J ends were trimmed by 3 bases and 1 base, with 12 bases remaining between them. The CDR3 sequence: CASSFDGTGQETQYF. The CDR3 nucleotides read TGTGCCAGCAGCTTCGACGGGACTGGCCAAGAGACCCAGTACTTC.

The genes are TRBV4-2 and TRBJ2-7, with D unresolved. This CDR3 comprises 12 residues. Trimming stripped 6 bases from V and 3 bases from J, with 9 bases between. Germline values: CDR1 LGHNA, CDR2 YNFKEQ. CDR3 nucleotide sequence: TGTGCCAGCAGTCGTGGGCTCTACGAGCAGTACTTC. It yields the protein CASSRGLYEQYF.